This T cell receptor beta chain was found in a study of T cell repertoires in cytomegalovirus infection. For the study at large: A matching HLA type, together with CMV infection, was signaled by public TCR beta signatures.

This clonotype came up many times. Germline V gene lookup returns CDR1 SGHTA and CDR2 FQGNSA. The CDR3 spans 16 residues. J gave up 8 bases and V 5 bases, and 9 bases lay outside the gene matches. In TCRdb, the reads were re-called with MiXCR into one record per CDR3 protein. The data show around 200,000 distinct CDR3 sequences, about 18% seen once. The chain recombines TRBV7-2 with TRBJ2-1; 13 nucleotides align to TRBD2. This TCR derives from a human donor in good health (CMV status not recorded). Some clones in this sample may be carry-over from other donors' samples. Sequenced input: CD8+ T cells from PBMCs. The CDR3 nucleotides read TGTGCCAGCAGCCCTCCCACTAGCGGGGGGGCCGATGAGCAGTTCTTC. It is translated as CASSPPTSGGADEQFF.